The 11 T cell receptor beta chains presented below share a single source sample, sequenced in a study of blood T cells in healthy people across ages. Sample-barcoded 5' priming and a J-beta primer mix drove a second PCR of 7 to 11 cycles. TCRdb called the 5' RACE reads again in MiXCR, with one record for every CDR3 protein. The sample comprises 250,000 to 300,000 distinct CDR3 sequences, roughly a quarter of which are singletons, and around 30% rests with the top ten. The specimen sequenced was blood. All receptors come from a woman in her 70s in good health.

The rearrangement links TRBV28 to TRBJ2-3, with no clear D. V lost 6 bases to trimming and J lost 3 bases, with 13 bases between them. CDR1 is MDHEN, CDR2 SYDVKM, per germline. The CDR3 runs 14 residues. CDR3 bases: TGTGCCAGCAGCCCTCCCCGTCCGACAGATACGCAGTATTTT. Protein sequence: CASSPPRPTDTQYF.

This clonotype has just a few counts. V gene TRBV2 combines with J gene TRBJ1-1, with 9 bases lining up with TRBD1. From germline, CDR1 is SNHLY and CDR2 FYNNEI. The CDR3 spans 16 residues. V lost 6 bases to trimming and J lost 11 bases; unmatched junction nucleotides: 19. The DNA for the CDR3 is TGTGCCAGCAGAGAACAGGGGGCGCAATTAACGCCCGAGGCTTTCTTT. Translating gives CASREQGAQLTPEAFF.

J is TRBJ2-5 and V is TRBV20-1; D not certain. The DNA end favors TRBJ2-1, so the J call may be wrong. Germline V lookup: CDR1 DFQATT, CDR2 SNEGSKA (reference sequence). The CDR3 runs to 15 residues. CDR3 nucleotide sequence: TGCAGTGCTAGAGACTTAGCACGCAGCTACATCGAGCAGTTCTTC. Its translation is CSARDLARSYIEQFF.

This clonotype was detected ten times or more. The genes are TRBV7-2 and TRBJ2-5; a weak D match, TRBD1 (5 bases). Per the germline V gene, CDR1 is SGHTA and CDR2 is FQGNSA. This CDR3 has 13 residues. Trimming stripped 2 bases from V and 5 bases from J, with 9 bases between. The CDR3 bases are TGTGCCAGCAGCTTATCAGGGCTGGAGACCCAGTACTTC. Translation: CASSLSGLETQYF.

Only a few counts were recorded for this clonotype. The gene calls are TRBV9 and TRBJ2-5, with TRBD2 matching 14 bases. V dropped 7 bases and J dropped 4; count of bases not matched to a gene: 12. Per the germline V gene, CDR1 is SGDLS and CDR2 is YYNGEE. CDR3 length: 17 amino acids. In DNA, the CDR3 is TGTGCCAGCGCCCCGTCCGGACTAGCGGGAGGTGGAGAGACCCAGTACTTC. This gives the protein CASAPSGLAGGGETQYF.

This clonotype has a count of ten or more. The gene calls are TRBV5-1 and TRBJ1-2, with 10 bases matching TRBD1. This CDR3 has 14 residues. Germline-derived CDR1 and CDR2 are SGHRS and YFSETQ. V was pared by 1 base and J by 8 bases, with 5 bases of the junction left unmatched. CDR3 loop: CASSLSSGQGGYTF. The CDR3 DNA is TGCGCCAGCAGCTTGAGTTCGGGACAGGGGGGCTACACCTTC.

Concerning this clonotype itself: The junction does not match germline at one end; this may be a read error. CDR3 residues: CASRLEWGRETQYF. The CDR3 DNA sequence: TGCGCCAGCCGCTTGGAGTGGGGCCGAGAGACCCAGTACTTC. This chain links TRBV5-1 with TRBJ2-5; the D gene is possibly TRBD1 (5 bases). Germline assignment: CDR1 SGHRS and CDR2 YFSETQ. This CDR3 contains 14 residues.

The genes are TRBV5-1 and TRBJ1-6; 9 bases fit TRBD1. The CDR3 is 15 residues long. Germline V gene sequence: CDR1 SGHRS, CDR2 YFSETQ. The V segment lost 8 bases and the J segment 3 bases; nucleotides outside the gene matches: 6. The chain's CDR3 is CASGQGTGYNSPLHF. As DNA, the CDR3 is TGCGCCAGTGGACAGGGGACGGGCTATAATTCACCCCTCCACTTT.

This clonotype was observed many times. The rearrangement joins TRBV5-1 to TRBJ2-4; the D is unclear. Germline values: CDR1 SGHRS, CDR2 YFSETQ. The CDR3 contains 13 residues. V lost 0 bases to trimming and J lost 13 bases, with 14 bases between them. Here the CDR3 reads CASSLDGEKRQYF. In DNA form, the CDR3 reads TGCGCCAGCAGCTTGGATGGAGAAAAACGGCAGTACTTC.

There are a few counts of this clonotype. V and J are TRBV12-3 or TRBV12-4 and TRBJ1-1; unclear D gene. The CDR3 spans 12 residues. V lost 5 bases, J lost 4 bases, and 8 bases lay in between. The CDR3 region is CASSVVSTEAFF. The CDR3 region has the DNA TGTGCCAGCAGTGTCGTTTCCACTGAAGCTTTCTTT.

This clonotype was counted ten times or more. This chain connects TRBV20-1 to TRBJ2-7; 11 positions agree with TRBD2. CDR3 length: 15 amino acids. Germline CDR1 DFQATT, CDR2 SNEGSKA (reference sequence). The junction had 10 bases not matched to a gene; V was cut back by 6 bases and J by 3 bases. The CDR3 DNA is TGCAGTGCCCAAACTCTAGCGGGAGGAGTCTACGAGCAGTACTTC. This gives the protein CSAQTLAGGVYEQYF.